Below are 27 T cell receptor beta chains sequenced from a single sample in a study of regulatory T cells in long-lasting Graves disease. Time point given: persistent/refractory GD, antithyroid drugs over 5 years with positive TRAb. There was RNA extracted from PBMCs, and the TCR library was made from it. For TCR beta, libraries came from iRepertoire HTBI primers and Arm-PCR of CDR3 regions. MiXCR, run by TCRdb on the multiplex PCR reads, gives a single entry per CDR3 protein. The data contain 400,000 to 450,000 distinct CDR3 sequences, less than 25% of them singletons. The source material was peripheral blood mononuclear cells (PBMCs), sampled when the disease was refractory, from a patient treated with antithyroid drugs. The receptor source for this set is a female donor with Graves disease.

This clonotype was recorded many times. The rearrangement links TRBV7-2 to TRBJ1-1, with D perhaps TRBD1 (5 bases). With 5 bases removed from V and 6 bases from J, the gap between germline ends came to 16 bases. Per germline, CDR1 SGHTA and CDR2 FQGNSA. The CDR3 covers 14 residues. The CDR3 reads CASSRQGRVAEAFF. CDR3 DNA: TGTGCCAGCAGCCGCCAGGGTCGAGTCGCTGAAGCTTTCTTT.

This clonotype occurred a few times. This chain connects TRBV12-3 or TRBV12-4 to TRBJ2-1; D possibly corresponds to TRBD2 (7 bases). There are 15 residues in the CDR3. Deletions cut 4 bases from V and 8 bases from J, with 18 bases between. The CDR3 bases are TGTGCCAGCAGTTCGCCGGGACATGGGGGGGATGAGCAGTTCTTC. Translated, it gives CASSSPGHGGDEQFF.

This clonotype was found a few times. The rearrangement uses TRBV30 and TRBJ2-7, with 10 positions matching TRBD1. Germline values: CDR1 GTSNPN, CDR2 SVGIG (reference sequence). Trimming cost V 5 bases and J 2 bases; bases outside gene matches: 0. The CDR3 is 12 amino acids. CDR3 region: CAWGTGAYEQYF. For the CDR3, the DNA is TGTGCCTGGGGGACAGGGGCCTACGAGCAGTACTTC.

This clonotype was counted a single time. CDR3 sequence reads: CASSPRGSSNEQYF. Here the CDR3 DNA reads TGTGCCAGCAGTCCCCGCGGGAGTTCCAACGAGCAGTACTTC. This sequence joins TRBV6-1 and TRBJ2-7; 7 nucleotides line up with TRBD2. The ends lost 5 bases at V and 5 bases at J; junction bases unmatched: 9. Germline V gene sequence: CDR1 MNHNS, CDR2 SASEGT. This CDR3 has 14 amino acids.

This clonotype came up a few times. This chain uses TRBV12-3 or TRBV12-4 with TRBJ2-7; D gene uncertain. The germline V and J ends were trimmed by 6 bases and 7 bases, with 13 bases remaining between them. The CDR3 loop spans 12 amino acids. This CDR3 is CASSPGYGEQYF. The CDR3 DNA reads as TGTGCCAGCAGCCCTGGATACGGAGAGCAGTACTTC.

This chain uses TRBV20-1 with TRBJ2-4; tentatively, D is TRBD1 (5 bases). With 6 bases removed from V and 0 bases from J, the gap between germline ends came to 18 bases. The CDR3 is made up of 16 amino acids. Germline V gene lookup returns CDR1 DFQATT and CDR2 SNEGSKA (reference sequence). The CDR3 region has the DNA TGCAGTGCAGAAGGACACCGAACTATAGCCAAAAACATTCAGTACTTC. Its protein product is CSAEGHRTIAKNIQYF.

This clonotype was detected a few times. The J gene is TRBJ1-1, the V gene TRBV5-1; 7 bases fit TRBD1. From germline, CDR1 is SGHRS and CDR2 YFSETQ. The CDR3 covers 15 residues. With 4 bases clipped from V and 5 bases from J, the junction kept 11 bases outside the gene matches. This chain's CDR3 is CASSLGLTGVTEAFF. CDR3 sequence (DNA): TGCGCCAGCAGCCTCGGGTTAACAGGGGTTACTGAAGCTTTCTTT.

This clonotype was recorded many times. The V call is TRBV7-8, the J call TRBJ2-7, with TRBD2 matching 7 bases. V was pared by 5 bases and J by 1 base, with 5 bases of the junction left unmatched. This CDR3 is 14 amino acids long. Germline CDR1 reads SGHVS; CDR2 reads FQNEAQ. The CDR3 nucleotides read TGTGCCAGCAGCAAGCTAGCGGTATCCTACGAGCAGTACTTC. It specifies CASSKLAVSYEQYF. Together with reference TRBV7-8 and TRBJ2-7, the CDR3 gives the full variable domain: GAGVSQSPRYKVAKRGQDVALRCDPISGHVSLFWYQQALGQGPEFLTYFQNEAQLDKSGLPSDRFFAERPEGSVSTLKIQRTQQEDSAVYLCASSKLAVSYEQYFGPGTRLTVT.

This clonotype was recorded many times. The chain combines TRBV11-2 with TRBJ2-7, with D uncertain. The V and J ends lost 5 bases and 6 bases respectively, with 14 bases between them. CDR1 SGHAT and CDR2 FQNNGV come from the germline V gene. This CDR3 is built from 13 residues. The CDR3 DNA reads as TGTGCCAGCAGCCCCGGACCAACCCCCGAGCAGTACTTC. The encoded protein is CASSPGPTPEQYF.

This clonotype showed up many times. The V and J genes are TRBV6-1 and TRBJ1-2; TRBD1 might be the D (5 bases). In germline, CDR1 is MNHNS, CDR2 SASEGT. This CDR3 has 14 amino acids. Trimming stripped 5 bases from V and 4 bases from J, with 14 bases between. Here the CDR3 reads CASSNGGSPYGYTF. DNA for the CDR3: TGTGCCAGCAGTAATGGGGGAAGCCCCTATGGCTACACCTTC.

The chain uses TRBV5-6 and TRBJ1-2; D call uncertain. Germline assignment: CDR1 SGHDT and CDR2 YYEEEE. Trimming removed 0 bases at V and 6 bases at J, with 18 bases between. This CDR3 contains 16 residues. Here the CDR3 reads CASSLVSGRASDGYTF. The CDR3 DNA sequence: TGTGCCAGCAGCTTGGTGTCCGGAAGGGCATCTGATGGCTACACCTTC.

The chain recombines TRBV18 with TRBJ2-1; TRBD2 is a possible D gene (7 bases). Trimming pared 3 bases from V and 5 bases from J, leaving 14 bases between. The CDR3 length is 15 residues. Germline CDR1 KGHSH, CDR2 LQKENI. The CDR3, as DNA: TGTGCCAGCTCACCGCGGGGGCAGGGAAACAATGAGCAGTTCTTC. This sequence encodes CASSPRGQGNNEQFF. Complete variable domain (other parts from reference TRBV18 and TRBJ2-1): NAGVMQNPRHLVRRRGQEARLRCSPMKGHSHVYWYRQLPEEGLKFMVYLQKENIIDESGMPKERFSAEFPKEGPSILRIQQVVRGDSAAYFCASSPRGQGNNEQFFGPGTRLTVL.

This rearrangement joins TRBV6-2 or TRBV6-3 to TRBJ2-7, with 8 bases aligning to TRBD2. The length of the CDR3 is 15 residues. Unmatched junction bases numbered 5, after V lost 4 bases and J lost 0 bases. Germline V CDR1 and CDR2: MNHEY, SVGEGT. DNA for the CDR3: TGTGCCAGCAGTTCGACTAGCGAGATCTCCTACGAGCAGTACTTC. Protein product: CASSSTSEISYEQYF.

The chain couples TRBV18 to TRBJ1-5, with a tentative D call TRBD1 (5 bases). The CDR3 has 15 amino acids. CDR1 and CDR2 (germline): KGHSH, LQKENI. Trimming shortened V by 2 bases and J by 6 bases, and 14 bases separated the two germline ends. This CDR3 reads CASSPARGIGQPQHF. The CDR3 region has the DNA TGTGCCAGCTCACCAGCGAGGGGCATTGGTCAGCCCCAGCATTTT.

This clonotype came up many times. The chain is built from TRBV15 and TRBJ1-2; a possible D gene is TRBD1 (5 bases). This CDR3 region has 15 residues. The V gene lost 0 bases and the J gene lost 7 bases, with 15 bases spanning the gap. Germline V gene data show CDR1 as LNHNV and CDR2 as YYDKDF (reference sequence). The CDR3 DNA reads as TGTGCCACCAGCAGAGAAAGCCAGGGCTTCGGTGGCTACACCTTC. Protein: CATSRESQGFGGYTF.

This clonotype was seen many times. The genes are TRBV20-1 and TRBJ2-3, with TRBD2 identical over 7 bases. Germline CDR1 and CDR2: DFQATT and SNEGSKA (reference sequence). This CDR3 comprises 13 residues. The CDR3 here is CSPKGGAGDTQYF. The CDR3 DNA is TGCAGCCCGAAGGGAGGGGCTGGAGATACGCAGTATTTT.

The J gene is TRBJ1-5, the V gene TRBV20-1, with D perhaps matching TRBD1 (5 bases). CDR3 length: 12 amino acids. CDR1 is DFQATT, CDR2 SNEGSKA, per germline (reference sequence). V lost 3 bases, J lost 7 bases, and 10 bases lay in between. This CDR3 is CSAREGEQPQHF. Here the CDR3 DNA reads TGCAGTGCTAGGGAAGGGGAACAGCCCCAGCATTTT.

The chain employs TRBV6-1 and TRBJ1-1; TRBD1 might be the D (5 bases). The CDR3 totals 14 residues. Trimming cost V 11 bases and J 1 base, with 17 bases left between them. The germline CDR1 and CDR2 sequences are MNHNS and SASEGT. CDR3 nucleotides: TGTGCCTCGGGACCCCGGGGGGAGAACACTGAAGCTTTCTTT. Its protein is CASGPRGENTEAFF.

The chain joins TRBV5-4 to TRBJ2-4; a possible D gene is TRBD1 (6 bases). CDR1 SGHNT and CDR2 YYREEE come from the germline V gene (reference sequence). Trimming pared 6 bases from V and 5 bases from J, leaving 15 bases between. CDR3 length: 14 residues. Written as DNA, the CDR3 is TGTGCCAGCACCGCCGGGACACAAGAAAACATTCAGTACTTC. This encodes CASTAGTQENIQYF.

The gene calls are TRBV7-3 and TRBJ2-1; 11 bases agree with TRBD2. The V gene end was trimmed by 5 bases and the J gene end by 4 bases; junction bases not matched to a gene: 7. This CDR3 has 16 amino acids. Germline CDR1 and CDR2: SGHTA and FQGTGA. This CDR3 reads CASSVRGTSGYNEQFF. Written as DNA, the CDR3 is TGTGCCAGCAGCGTCCGCGGGACTAGCGGTTACAATGAGCAGTTCTTC.

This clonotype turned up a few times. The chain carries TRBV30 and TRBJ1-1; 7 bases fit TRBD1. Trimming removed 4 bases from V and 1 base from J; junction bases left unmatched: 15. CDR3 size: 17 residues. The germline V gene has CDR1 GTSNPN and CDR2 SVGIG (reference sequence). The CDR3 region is CAWNRFKSTGQNTEAFF. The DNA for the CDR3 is TGTGCCTGGAATCGGTTCAAATCGACAGGGCAGAACACTGAAGCTTTCTTT.

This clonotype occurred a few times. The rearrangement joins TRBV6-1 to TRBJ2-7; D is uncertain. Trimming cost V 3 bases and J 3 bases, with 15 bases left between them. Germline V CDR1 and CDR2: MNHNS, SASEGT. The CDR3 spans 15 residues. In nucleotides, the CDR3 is TGTGCCAGCAGTGACCCCGACGGACCGGTCTACGAGCAGTACTTC. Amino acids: CASSDPDGPVYEQYF.

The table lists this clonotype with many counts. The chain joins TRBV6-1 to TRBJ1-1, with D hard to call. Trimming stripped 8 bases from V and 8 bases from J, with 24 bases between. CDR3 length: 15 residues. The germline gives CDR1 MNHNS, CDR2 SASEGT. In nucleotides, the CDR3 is TGTGCCAGCTCCTTTTTTACCGGTCGGCCTTTGGAAGCTTTCTTT. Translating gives CASSFFTGRPLEAFF.

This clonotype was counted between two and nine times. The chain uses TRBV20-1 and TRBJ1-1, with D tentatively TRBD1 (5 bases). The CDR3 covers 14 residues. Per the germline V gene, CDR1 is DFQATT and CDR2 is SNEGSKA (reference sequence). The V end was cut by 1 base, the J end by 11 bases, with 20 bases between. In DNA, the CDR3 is TGCAGTGCTAGAGTAGCGTCAGGGTGGGGTGAGGCTTTCTTT. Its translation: CSARVASGWGEAFF.

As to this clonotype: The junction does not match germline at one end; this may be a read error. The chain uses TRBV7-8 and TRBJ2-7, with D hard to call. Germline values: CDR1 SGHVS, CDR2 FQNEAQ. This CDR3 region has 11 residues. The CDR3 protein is CASSLGLNFDF. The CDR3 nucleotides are TGTGCCAGCAGCTTAGGCCTAAACTTCGACTTC.

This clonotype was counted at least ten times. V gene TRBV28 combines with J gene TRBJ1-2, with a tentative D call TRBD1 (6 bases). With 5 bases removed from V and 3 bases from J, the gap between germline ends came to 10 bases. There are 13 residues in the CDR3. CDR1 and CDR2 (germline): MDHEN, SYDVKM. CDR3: CASSPGQHYGYTF. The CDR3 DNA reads TGTGCCAGCAGTCCCGGACAGCACTATGGCTACACCTTC.

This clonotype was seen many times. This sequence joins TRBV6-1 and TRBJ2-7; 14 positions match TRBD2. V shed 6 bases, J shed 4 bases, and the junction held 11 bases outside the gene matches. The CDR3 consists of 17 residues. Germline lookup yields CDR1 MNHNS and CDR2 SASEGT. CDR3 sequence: CASSTAGTSGSKYEQYF. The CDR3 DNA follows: TGTGCCAGCAGCACTGCAGGGACTAGCGGGAGTAAGTACGAGCAGTACTTC.